The 20 T cell receptor beta chains listed next were all sequenced from one sample in a study of blood T cell repertoires in COVID-19. The protocol was immunoSEQ multiplex PCR, while the TCRdb copy is restricted to in-frame clones and leaves out a portion. The top ten clones hold 1.5% to 2% of a sample with roughly 500,000 clones, roughly 88% of them seen once. Sample: PBMCs or T cells enriched from blood (not recorded which). These receptors were collected from a woman between 40 and 55 years old who had recovered from COVID-19.

The V and J genes are TRBV5-6 and TRBJ2-2; D unresolved. V was clipped by 2 bases and J by 4 bases, with 18 bases between them. Germline loops: CDR1 SGHDT, CDR2 YYEEEE. CDR3 length: 17 amino acids. CDR3 in DNA: TGTGCCAGCAGCTTCCAAGGTGGCAGAGAGGCCACCGGGGAGCTGTTTTTT. It yields the protein CASSFQGGREATGELFF.

This chain connects TRBV11-2 to TRBJ2-1; D may be TRBD2 (6 bases). With 5 bases removed from V and 6 bases from J, the gap between germline ends came to 8 bases. This CDR3 is 12 amino acids long. The V gene's germline CDR1 is SGHAT and CDR2 FQNNGV. The CDR3 spells CASSPTSNEQFF. CDR3 bases: TGTGCCAGCAGCCCGACTAGCAATGAGCAGTTCTTC.

J is TRBJ1-6 and V is TRBV4-2, with TRBD1 matching 7 bases. The germline V gene encodes CDR1 LGHNA and CDR2 YNFKEQ. V lost 3 bases to trimming and J lost 7 bases; unmatched junction nucleotides: 6. The CDR3 is 15 residues long. The CDR3 nucleotides read TGTGCCAGCAGCCATACCGGGACAGTGAATTCACCCCTCCACTTT. Protein: CASSHTGTVNSPLHF.

This chain uses TRBV5-4 with TRBJ1-2, with 7 bases lining up with TRBD1. The CDR3 sequence is 18 residues long. Germline loops: CDR1 SGHNT, CDR2 YYREEE (reference sequence). V shed 4 bases and J 0 bases; nucleotides not matched to a gene: 15. CDR3 bases: TGTGCCAGCAGCCTCCGGGACAGAAAAGACTATTCTAACTATGGCTACACCTTC. Translating it yields CASSLRDRKDYSNYGYTF.

The gene calls are TRBV4-2 and TRBJ1-1; 10 nucleotides align to TRBD1. V was pared by 6 bases and J by 6 bases, with 7 bases of the junction left unmatched. Germline V gene lookup returns CDR1 LGHNA and CDR2 YNFKEQ. The CDR3 covers 14 residues. The CDR3 bases are TGTGCCAGCAGTACCGAAGGACAGGGGGCTGAAGCTTTCTTT. Protein product: CASSTEGQGAEAFF.

The V and J genes are TRBV6-2 or TRBV6-3 and TRBJ2-1, with D unclear. V dropped 6 bases and J dropped 3 bases, with 6 bases sitting between them. This CDR3 is built from 12 residues. Germline V gene data show CDR1 as MNHEY and CDR2 as SVGEGT. Here the CDR3 reads CASSRDYNEQFF. In DNA form, the CDR3 reads TGTGCCAGCAGCCGCGACTACAATGAGCAGTTCTTC.

The V gene is TRBV6-5, the J gene TRBJ2-7; D may be TRBD1 (5 bases). Germline V gives CDR1 MNHEY, CDR2 SVGAGI. V dropped 0 bases and J dropped 3 bases, with 12 bases sitting between them. The CDR3 has 15 residues. In DNA form, the CDR3 reads TGTGCCAGCAGTTACTCGCCGGGCGACAGCTACGAGCAGTACTTC. Residues: CASSYSPGDSYEQYF.

This chain connects TRBV9 to TRBJ2-1, with 12 bases lining up with TRBD1. Per the germline V gene, CDR1 is SGDLS and CDR2 is YYNGEE. The CDR3 extends over 21 amino acids. Trimming took 0 bases from V and 4 from J; bases not matched to a gene: 17. CDR3 region: CASSVGGVGTGGVTRYNEQFF. CDR3 sequence (DNA): TGTGCCAGCAGCGTAGGCGGTGTTGGGACAGGGGGCGTAACCCGTTACAATGAGCAGTTCTTC.

The chain joins TRBV18 to TRBJ2-3; TRBD1 agrees at 8 bases. The J segment lost 11 bases and the V segment lost 6 bases, leaving 10 bases of the junction unmatched. The CDR3 contains 13 residues. The V gene's germline CDR1 is KGHSH and CDR2 LQKENI. The CDR3 bases are TGTGCCAGCTCGCGGACTGGACAGGGTGGGCAGTATTTT. This sequence encodes CASSRTGQGGQYF. Looking up the rest from reference TRBV18 and TRBJ2-3 gives the full variable domain: NAGVMQNPRHLVRRRGQEARLRCSPMKGHSHVYWYRQLPEEGLKFMVYLQKENIIDESGMPKERFSAEFPKEGPSILRIQQVVRGDSAAYFCASSRTGQGGQYFGPGTRLTVL.

There are a few counts of this clone. The chain combines TRBV19 with TRBJ1-2, with unresolved D. Trimming cost V 1 base and J 4 bases, with 7 bases left between them. CDR1 is LNHDA and CDR2 is SQIVND in the germline V gene (reference sequence). The CDR3 extends over 13 amino acids. The DNA for the CDR3 is TGTGCCAGTAGTATAGGGGCAGTCTATGGCTACACCTTC. As protein: CASSIGAVYGYTF.

The V and J genes are TRBV6-2 or TRBV6-3 and TRBJ1-3, with D hard to call. V lost 6 bases to trimming and J lost 0 bases, with 9 bases between them. The CDR3 runs to 14 residues. In germline, CDR1 is MNHEY, CDR2 SVGEGT. CDR3 sequence reads: CASSNGNSGNTIYF. The CDR3 nucleotides are TGTGCCAGCAGCAACGGTAACTCTGGAAACACCATATATTTT.

The V call is TRBV6-5, the J call TRBJ1-2; 9 nucleotides agree with TRBD1. This CDR3 spans 16 amino acids. J lost 6 bases, V lost 2 bases, and 10 bases had no gene match. Germline V gene data show CDR1 as MNHEY and CDR2 as SVGAGI. CDR3: CASSYAQGTGRNGYTF. In nucleotides, the CDR3 is TGTGCCAGCAGTTACGCGCAAGGGACAGGGAGGAATGGCTACACCTTC.

This clone was recorded only once. This chain joins TRBV9 and TRBJ2-3; TRBD1 agrees at 9 bases. Germline assignment: CDR1 SGDLS and CDR2 YYNGEE. The CDR3 covers 15 residues. Losses at the gene ends were 2 bases for V and 2 bases for J; bases not matched to a gene: 3. The chain's CDR3 is CASSVRQGVTDTQYF. The CDR3 coding sequence is TGTGCCAGCAGCGTCCGACAGGGGGTCACAGATACGCAGTATTTT.

The chain couples TRBV20-1 to TRBJ1-1; D is unclear. V gave up 6 bases and J gave up 7 bases, with 12 bases separating them. The CDR3 sequence is 11 residues long. Germline-derived CDR1 and CDR2 are DFQATT and SNEGSKA (reference sequence). CDR3 DNA: TGCAGTGCACCCTGGGGAGATGAAGCTTTCTTT. Translation gives CSAPWGDEAFF.

V is TRBV7-9 and J is TRBJ2-7; tentative D call: TRBD2 (6 bases). Trimming stripped 6 bases from V and 4 bases from J, with 16 bases between. The CDR3 is made up of 14 amino acids. Germline V CDR1 and CDR2: SEHNR, FQNEAQ (reference sequence). CDR3 sequence (DNA): TGTGCCAGCAGTTCGACTAGGTCGGCTTACGAGCAGTACTTC. Translated: CASSSTRSAYEQYF.

The chain recombines TRBV30 with TRBJ2-4; 7 nucleotides match TRBD2. Germline CDR1 and CDR2: GTSNPN and SVGIG (reference sequence). V lost 8 bases, J lost 0 bases, and 16 bases stayed unmatched. The CDR3 length is 17 residues. CDR3: CARSTSGTTLAKNIQYF. The DNA of the CDR3 is TGTGCCCGGTCGACATCCGGGACTACCCTAGCCAAAAACATTCAGTACTTC.

V is TRBV11-3 and J is TRBJ1-1, with D unclear. Germline V gene sequence: CDR1 SGHNT, CDR2 YENEEA. The length of the CDR3 is 14 residues. Trimming stripped 5 bases from V and 6 bases from J, with 16 bases between. CDR3 nucleotides: TGTGCCAGCAGCCCCCTGGATCGAGAGGCTGAAGCTTTCTTT. Protein product: CASSPLDREAEAFF.

The CDR3 nucleotides read TGCGCCAGCAGCTTGGACCCGGGATCCTATGGCTACACCTTC. This gives the protein CASSLDPGSYGYTF. V usage is TRBV5-1 and J usage is TRBJ1-2; no definite D call. Looked up from germline, CDR1 is SGHRS and CDR2 is YFSETQ. The length of the CDR3 is 14 residues. Trimming shortened V by 0 bases and J by 4 bases, and 10 bases separated the two germline ends.

The rearrangement links TRBV15 to TRBJ1-1; D is perhaps TRBD1 (6 bases). The ends were cut back, 3 bases at V and 1 base at J, with 15 bases in the middle. Per the germline V gene, CDR1 is LNHNV and CDR2 is YYDKDF (reference sequence). The CDR3 loop spans 16 amino acids. CDR3 amino acids: CATSSFTGSSNTEAFF. The CDR3, as DNA: TGTGCCACCAGCAGTTTCACAGGGAGCTCGAACACTGAAGCTTTCTTT.

The chain carries TRBV30 and TRBJ2-3; unclear D gene. V lost 2 bases to trimming and J lost 1 base, with 7 bases between them. Germline V gives CDR1 GTSNPN, CDR2 SVGIG (reference sequence). The CDR3 totals 13 residues. The CDR3 DNA is TGTGCCTGGAGTAGCGTCGGCACAGATACGCAGTATTTT. This encodes CAWSSVGTDTQYF.